This TCR beta chain appears in the sequencing data of a study of T cells after yellow fever vaccination. Across the whole study: Some fractions had low cell numbers, and these were prepared with SMART-Seq v4 Ultra Low Input.

This clonotype was seen repeatedly, ten times or more. TCRdb re-analysed the 5' RACE reads in MiXCR, keeping a single row per CDR3 protein. The sample lists around 310,000 distinct CDR3 sequences, approximately 4.5% occurring once. This TCR came from a man younger than 30 who received the YFV17D yellow fever vaccine. The starting material was PBMCs, obtained 15 days after the yellow fever booster vaccination.

The CDR3 spells CASSLRPDRAFYNSPLHF. The CDR3 bases are TGTGCCAGCAGCCTCCGACCGGACAGGGCGTTCTATAATTCACCCCTCCACTTT. This chain connects TRBV4-2 to TRBJ1-6; 8 bases are a match to TRBD1. The J segment lost 3 bases and the V segment lost 4 bases, leaving 11 bases of the junction unmatched. Germline V gene sequence: CDR1 LGHNA, CDR2 YNFKEQ. This CDR3 comprises 18 residues.